The T cell receptor beta chain described here comes from a study of shared T cell receptors in the human thymus. In germline, CDR1 is LGHNA, CDR2 YSLEER. This CDR3 is built from 16 residues. The trim removed 4 bases at V and 0 bases at J, leaving 3 bases unmatched. This clone was seen a few times. Clones were read by immunoSEQ multiplex PCR, and TCRdb kept only the in-frame ones, dropping some. The table has hundreds of thousands of clones, 80% to 90% seen once; the top ten hold just under 0.0095%. These data were likewise used in another study, on human thymus T cells.

The chain combines TRBV4-3 with TRBJ1-1; 12 bases align to TRBD1. The sample was thymocytes. The origin of this receptor is a boy younger than two with a congenital heart defect. Here the CDR3 reads CASSPGQGALNTEAFF. CDR3 DNA sequence: TGCGCCAGCAGCCCGGGACAGGGGGCTCTGAACACTGAAGCTTTCTTT.